This TCR beta chain derives from a study of patients and donors after allogeneic stem cell transplantation. Using its own MiXCR run on the RT-PCR reads, TCRdb lists one record per CDR3 protein. This table holds around 150,000 distinct CDR3 sequences, over 30% found once. This receptor was taken from a human donor who was either an allogeneic HSCT recipient or a stem cell or donor lymphocyte infusion donor (not recorded which). It is not recorded whose cells these are; they may come from a transplant donor. The sample comprised blood, either unsorted or a sorted T cell fraction (not recorded which).

CDR3 loop: CASSLGSVGLYSPLHF. The CDR3 nucleotides read TGTGCCAGCAGCTTAGGCAGCGTAGGGTTGTATTCACCCCTCCACTTT. The chain has TRBV7-2 and TRBJ1-6; D gene ambiguous. This CDR3 has 16 amino acids. Germline CDR1 and CDR2: SGHTA and FQGNSA. The V and J ends lost 1 base and 8 bases respectively, with 15 bases between them.